Following are 10 T cell receptor beta chains from one sample sequenced in a study of T cells expressing NK-cell markers. Each CDR3 protein gets one entry in TCRdb, which reprocessed the 5' RACE reads and gives no DNA. The sample totals about 540,000 distinct CDR3 sequences. The sequenced sample was blood T cells: a sorted CD56 or NKG2C T cell subset, CD4+ or CD8+ T cells, or bulk PBMC T cells (not recorded which). The receptor set was obtained from a man between 18 and 35 years old in good health.

The V call is TRBV20-1, the J call TRBJ2-7. Germline V gene lookup returns CDR1 DFQATT and CDR2 SNEGSKA (reference sequence). The CDR3 is 13 residues long. CDR3 sequence: CSADGRVSYEQYF.

The chain couples TRBV28 to TRBJ1-4. The CDR3 spans 13 residues. Germline V gives CDR1 MDHEN, CDR2 SYDVKM. CDR3 loop: CASTLATNEKLFF.

The chain recombines TRBV6-2 or TRBV6-3 with TRBJ2-1; TCRdb gives TRBD1 as the D gene, but with no DNA this cannot be confirmed. The V gene's germline CDR1 is MNHEY and CDR2 SVGEGT. The length of the CDR3 is 19 residues. The CDR3 sequence is CASSYSAIFARGPTDEQFF.

The V call is TRBV4-3, the J call TRBJ1-1. The CDR3 runs 15 residues. Germline V CDR1 and CDR2: LGHNA, YSLEER. CDR3 region: CASSQGGGWYTEAFF.

The chain carries TRBV10-3 and TRBJ2-3; the TCRdb call, TRBD1, lacks DNA for checking. This CDR3 comprises 17 residues. Germline V lookup: CDR1 ENHRY, CDR2 SYGVKD. CDR3 loop: CAISDMVGQGATDTQYF.

The chain carries TRBV20-1 and TRBJ2-5. Germline V gives CDR1 DFQATT, CDR2 SNEGSKA (reference sequence). The CDR3 runs 15 residues. The CDR3 protein is CSAVGFGRYQETQYF.

V and J are TRBV24-1 and TRBJ2-2; TCRdb's D call of TRBD1 is untestable without DNA. Germline V gene sequence: CDR1 KGHDR, CDR2 SFDVKD. The CDR3 length is 15 residues. CDR3 amino acids: CATRGTDPNTGELFF.

The genes are TRBV7-8 and TRBJ1-6. Per germline, CDR1 SGHVS and CDR2 FQNEAQ. The CDR3 runs to 16 residues. Here the CDR3 reads CASSLGRGRTNSPLHF.

The V and J genes are TRBV28 and TRBJ2-2; the D call from TCRdb, TRBD1, cannot be confirmed without DNA. Per the germline V gene, CDR1 is MDHEN and CDR2 is SYDVKM. This CDR3 spans 17 amino acids. The CDR3 spells CASSLQPGQGATGELFF.

V usage is TRBV7-7 and J usage is TRBJ2-3. The V gene's germline CDR1 is SSHAT and CDR2 FNYEAQ (reference sequence). CDR3 length: 15 amino acids. This CDR3 is CASSSSGSSADTQYF.